This T cell receptor beta chain was observed in a study of shared clonotypes between healthy human individuals. Across the whole study: Used for every donor were three CD4 naive, three CD4 memory, two CD8 naive and one CD8 memory plate.

Study-wide points: Naive subsets, compared against memory subsets, generally had larger estimated richness values.

The germline gives CDR1 SGHTA, CDR2 FQGNSA. Losses at the gene ends were 4 bases for V and 2 bases for J; bases not matched to a gene: 7. CDR3 length equals 19 residues. Running of the assay took place at deep level. Only in-frame clones appear in the TCRdb table, and some are missing; sequencing was by immunoSEQ multiplex PCR. The data show approximately 2,000,000 clones, roughly 92% seen once. Note on this clone: Its antigen is currently unknown.

Sequenced material: naive CD4+ T cells from PBMCs. Subset given: CD45RA+ positively selected. The rearrangement uses TRBV7-2 and TRBJ2-2; 16 bases align to TRBD2. The clonotype was recovered from a young man in good health. Some clones in this sample may be carry-over from other donors' samples. The CDR3, as DNA: TGTGCCAGCAGCTACCCGGGACTAGCGGGAGGGTCAAACACCGGGGAGCTGTTTTTT. Translated: CASSYPGLAGGSNTGELFF.